These 21 T cell receptor beta chains were sequenced from one sample in a study of blood T cell repertoires in COVID-19. The data were produced by immunoSEQ multiplex PCR, yet TCRdb's version contains in-frame clones alone and is incomplete. The sample consists of 130,000 to 150,000 clones, around 83% of them appearing once. The sample comprised peripheral blood. The receptors were sampled from a woman aged 80 or older with acute or convalescent COVID-19.

The gene calls are TRBV4-1 and TRBJ1-4; 10 positions match TRBD1. Germline CDR1 and CDR2: MGHRA and YSYEKL. The CDR3 extends over 15 amino acids. Trimming took 0 bases from V and 7 from J; bases not matched to a gene: 2. This CDR3 reads CASSQDGTGAEKLFF. In DNA form, the CDR3 reads TGCGCCAGCAGCCAAGATGGGACAGGGGCTGAAAAACTGTTTTTT.

The V and J genes are TRBV7-6 and TRBJ2-7; TRBD1 is a possible D gene (6 bases). The CDR3 sequence is 15 residues long. The germline V and J ends were trimmed by 1 base and 1 base, with 11 bases remaining between them. The germline V gene encodes CDR1 SGHVS and CDR2 FNYEAQ. The CDR3: CASSLGPGQSYEQYF. CDR3 nucleotides: TGTGCCAGCAGCTTAGGTCCGGGACAATCCTACGAGCAGTACTTC.

The rearrangement links TRBV5-8 to TRBJ2-2, with a tentative D call TRBD2 (5 bases). The germline V gene has CDR1 SGHTS and CDR2 YDEGEE. The CDR3 is 14 amino acids. V lost 0 bases to trimming and J lost 4 bases, with 7 bases between them. The CDR3 is CASSLGRTTGELFF. For the CDR3, the DNA is TGTGCCAGCAGCTTGGGGAGGACCACCGGGGAGCTGTTTTTT.

This sequence joins TRBV28 and TRBJ2-1; 9 bases are a match to TRBD1. With 5 bases clipped from V and 3 bases from J, the junction kept 14 bases outside the gene matches. The germline gives CDR1 MDHEN, CDR2 SYDVKM. This CDR3 is built from 18 residues. For the CDR3, the DNA is TGTGCCAGCAGTGCCTACACCCCGGGACAGGGATACTACAATGAGCAGTTCTTC. Residues: CASSAYTPGQGYYNEQFF.

V usage is TRBV7-6 and J usage is TRBJ2-2; 7 nucleotides line up with TRBD1. The germline V gene encodes CDR1 SGHVS and CDR2 FNYEAQ. V lost 6 bases, J lost 7 bases, and 5 bases stayed unmatched. The CDR3 sequence is 13 residues long. The CDR3 sequence: CASRPGTVGELFF. For the CDR3, the DNA is TGTGCCAGCAGACCCGGGACAGTCGGGGAGCTGTTTTTT.

The gene calls are TRBV21-1 and TRBJ1-5; the D segment call TRBD1 is taken from the table without a DNA check. TRBV21-1 is noted as a pseudogene. CDR3 size: 19 residues. The CDR3 DNA reads as TGTGCCAGCAGCGGATTCCCAGGACAGGGGACATATGGCAATCAGCCCCAGCATTTT. Its protein is CASSGFPGQGTYGNQPQHF.

The chain's CDR3 is CASSRSLDNSPLHF. The DNA of the CDR3 is TGTGCCAGCAGCCGCAGTCTGGATAATTCACCCCTCCACTTT. The chain has TRBV4-2 and TRBJ1-6, with no clear D. Per the germline V gene, CDR1 is LGHNA and CDR2 is YNFKEQ. V was shortened by 4 bases and J by 5 bases, with 9 bases between the two germline ends. The CDR3 totals 14 residues.

The chain carries TRBV11-1 and TRBJ2-1; a weak D match, TRBD1 (6 bases). V was pared by 5 bases and J by 5 bases, with 10 bases between. The length of the CDR3 is 13 residues. Germline V gene data show CDR1 as SGHAT and CDR2 as FQDESV (reference sequence). The CDR3 region is CASSKDSNNEQFF. The CDR3 DNA reads TGTGCCAGCAGCAAGGACAGTAACAATGAGCAGTTCTTC.

J is TRBJ1-3 and V is TRBV2; 7 bases are a match to TRBD1. The junction had 9 bases not matched to a gene; V was cut back by 6 bases and J by 4 bases. Per germline, CDR1 SNHLY and CDR2 FYNNEI. CDR3 length equals 15 residues. CDR3 in DNA: TGTGCCAGCAGGGCACAGGGGCGAGGGGGAAACACCATATATTTT. It yields the protein CASRAQGRGGNTIYF.

This chain links TRBV18 with TRBJ1-2, with TRBD1 matching over 7 bases. Germline lookup yields CDR1 KGHSH and CDR2 LQKENI. The CDR3 has 14 amino acids. V shed 4 bases and J 8 bases; nucleotides not matched to a gene: 10. CDR3 DNA sequence: TGTGCCAGCTCACAACAGGGGACGGGAGAGGGCTACACCTTC. Translated, it gives CASSQQGTGEGYTF.

This chain connects TRBV5-1 to TRBJ1-2; weak D call: TRBD1 (5 bases). The V gene lost 0 bases and the J gene lost 6 bases, with 12 bases spanning the gap. The CDR3 runs 14 residues. The germline V gene encodes CDR1 SGHRS and CDR2 YFSETQ. This CDR3 is CASSLGGGTNGYTF. CDR3 sequence (DNA): TGCGCCAGCAGCTTGGGTGGAGGGACTAATGGCTACACCTTC.

This clone was observed a few times. This chain uses TRBV6-5 with TRBJ1-1, with a tentative D call TRBD1 (5 bases). V was trimmed by 10 bases and J by 1 base, leaving 13 bases between them. This CDR3 contains 13 residues. Germline CDR1 and CDR2: MNHEY and SVGAGI. The CDR3 DNA reads TGTGCCACCGCCGGGCAGGGGAACACTGAAGCTTTCTTT. Its translation is CATAGQGNTEAFF.

The chain carries TRBV14 and TRBJ1-6; TRBD1 might be the D (5 bases). Trimming removed 1 base from V and 10 bases from J, with 17 bases in between. The CDR3 has 16 amino acids. Germline V gives CDR1 SGHDN, CDR2 FVKESK. For the CDR3, the DNA is TGTGCCAGCAGCCAAGGACCGGGACTTAGACGGTCACCCCTCCACTTT. Translating it yields CASSQGPGLRRSPLHF.

This chain's CDR3 is CASSGDRGRQPQHF. The CDR3 DNA sequence: TGTGCCAGCAGTGGGGACAGGGGCCGTCAGCCCCAGCATTTT. The chain has TRBV2 and TRBJ1-5; 10 nucleotides agree with TRBD1. Trimming took 4 bases from V and 6 from J; bases not matched to a gene: 3. The CDR3 runs to 14 residues. Germline CDR1 is SNHLY and CDR2 is FYNNEI.

This clone occurred once. V and J are TRBV2 and TRBJ2-1; D possibly corresponds to TRBD2 (7 bases). This CDR3 spans 15 amino acids. CDR1 is SNHLY, CDR2 FYNNEI, per germline. V lost 6 bases and J 7 bases, leaving 19 bases between the germline ends. CDR3 DNA: TGTGCCAGCAGCGAGTGGGGGGGCAGGGCAAATGAGCAGTTCTTC. This gives the protein CASSEWGGRANEQFF.

The chain couples TRBV6-5 to TRBJ1-3; 8 bases match TRBD1. J gave up 0 bases and V 4 bases, and 5 bases lay outside the gene matches. Germline assignment: CDR1 MNHEY and CDR2 SVGAGI. The CDR3 loop spans 16 amino acids. The CDR3 loop is CASSSRQGHSGNTIYF. CDR3 in DNA: TGTGCCAGCAGTTCCCGACAGGGGCACTCTGGAAACACCATATATTTT.

This clone showed up just a few times. The gene calls are TRBV12-5 and TRBJ1-1, with 11 bases matching TRBD1. In germline, CDR1 is LGHNT, CDR2 FRNRAP. V dropped 6 bases and J dropped 8; count of bases not matched to a gene: 8. There are 14 residues in the CDR3. CDR3 sequence (DNA): TGTGCTAGTGGCCAGGGACAGGGGGATATCGAAGCTTTCTTT. This sequence encodes CASGQGQGDIEAFF.

CDR3 DNA: TGTGCCAGCAGTTGGACATCCGAGACCCAGTACTTC. Translating it yields CASSWTSETQYF. The chain has TRBV7-9 and TRBJ2-5, with D tentatively TRBD1 (5 bases). Germline V gene lookup returns CDR1 SEHNR and CDR2 FQNEAQ (reference sequence). Trimming cost V 6 bases and J 5 bases, with 10 bases left between them. The CDR3 is 12 residues long. Full variable domain (rest looked up from reference TRBV7-9 and TRBJ2-5): DTGVSQNPRHKITKRGQNVTFRCDPISEHNRLYWYRQTLGQGPEFLTYFQNEAQLEKSRLLSDRFSAERPKGSFSTLEIQRTEQGDSAMYLCASSWTSETQYFGPGTRLLVL.

The rearrangement joins TRBV30 to TRBJ2-5; TRBD2 agrees at 8 bases. CDR1 GTSNPN and CDR2 SVGIG come from the germline V gene (reference sequence). With V trimmed by 4 bases and J by 5 bases, 6 bases remained unmatched. The length of the CDR3 is 13 residues. The CDR3 DNA is TGTGCCTGGACGCGGGGGGTCAGGGAGACCCAGTACTTC. It specifies CAWTRGVRETQYF.

V is TRBV3-1 (or the pseudogene TRBV3-2) and J is TRBJ1-2; D is undetermined. Germline V gene lookup returns CDR1 LGHDT and CDR2 YNNKEL (reference sequence). The CDR3 extends over 13 amino acids. Trimming took 0 bases from V and 8 from J, leaving 10 bases between them. This CDR3 is CASSQETLGGYTF. The CDR3 DNA follows: TGTGCCAGCAGCCAAGAGACCCTAGGCGGCTACACCTTC.

The rearrangement uses TRBV12-3 or TRBV12-4 and TRBJ1-1, with D possibly matching TRBD1 (6 bases). V lost 3 bases and J lost 6, with 11 bases in between. The length of the CDR3 is 13 residues. CDR3 in amino acids: CASSLGGPSEAFF. CDR3 nucleotides: TGTGCCAGCAGTTTGGGGGGGCCGTCTGAAGCTTTCTTT.